The 18 T cell receptor beta chains below all came from one sample that was sequenced in a study of blood T cell repertoires in COVID-19 (TCRdb year 2020). The receptor library was made with the immunoSEQ multiplex PCR assay. In its TCRdb copy, this immuneACCESS table keeps in-frame sequences only and misses some clones. Where compared with another copy, unresolved V genes explain less than half of these, and the others have no known cause. For this sample the table gives 250,000 to 300,000 clones, of which roughly nine tenths were detected only once. Of the sample, more than 1% is held by the ten largest clones. The sequenced sample consisted of PBMCs or T cells enriched from blood (not recorded which). The receptors were sampled from a human donor in a cohort exposed to, infected with or recovered from COVID-19 (not recorded which). The donor label of this sample is uncertain.

The chain joins TRBV10-3 to TRBJ2-1; D is perhaps TRBD1 (6 bases). Trimming took 7 bases from V and 5 from J, leaving 21 bases between them. The CDR3 is 16 residues long. Germline CDR1 ENHRY, CDR2 SYGVKD. CDR3 nucleotide sequence: TGTGCCATCACTAGCAAACAGGGAAAATTAAACAATGAGCAGTTCTTC. It is translated as CAITSKQGKLNNEQFF.

The chain recombines TRBV7-2 with TRBJ2-5; 11 bases are shared with TRBD2. Trimming at V came to 5 bases and at J to 4 bases, leaving 9 bases not matched to a gene. This CDR3 has 16 residues. CDR1 and CDR2 (germline): SGHTA, FQGNSA. The CDR3 nucleotides read TGTGCCAGCAGCCGTCACCTAGCGGGGGGCGGAGAGACCCAGTACTTC. Protein sequence: CASSRHLAGGGETQYF. The full variable domain, its missing parts supplied by reference TRBV7-2 and TRBJ2-5, is GAGVSQSPSNKVTEKGKDVELRCDPISGHTALYWYRQSLGQGLEFLIYFQGNSAPDKSGLPSDRFSAERTGGSVSTLTIQRTQQEDSAVYLCASSRHLAGGGETQYFGPGTRLLVL.

The gene calls are TRBV7-2 and TRBJ1-6, with a weak D call TRBD1 (6 bases). The CDR3 is 16 residues long. Germline loops: CDR1 SGHTA, CDR2 FQGNSA. The V end was cut by 1 base, the J end by 6 bases, with 13 bases between. CDR3 coding DNA: TGTGCCAGCAGCTTAGGTGGGGGCCTAAGTAATTCACCCCTCCACTTT. It encodes CASSLGGGLSNSPLHF.

The chain combines TRBV6-5 with TRBJ2-1; perhaps TRBD2 as D (6 bases). Germline V CDR1 and CDR2: MNHEY, SVGAGI. V was clipped by 5 bases and J by 5 bases, with 10 bases between them. CDR3 length: 13 residues. DNA for the CDR3: TGTGCCAGCAGTCCCGGCGGGAACAATGAGCAGTTCTTC. Translating it yields CASSPGGNNEQFF.

Notes on this clone: Other nucleotide sequences from this sample produce the same CDR3. The chain recombines TRBV27 with TRBJ2-1; D not resolved. Trimming pared 8 bases from V and 0 bases from J, leaving 8 bases between. Per germline, CDR1 MNHEY and CDR2 SMNVEV (reference sequence). CDR3 length: 13 amino acids. This CDR3 reads CASSLSSYNEQFF. CDR3 DNA sequence: TGTGCCAGCTCCCTTAGCTCCTACAATGAGCAGTTCTTC.

The chain links TRBV27 to TRBJ2-6, with D maybe TRBD2 (6 bases). The V end was cut by 2 bases, the J end by 0 bases, with 14 bases between. The germline CDR1 and CDR2 sequences are MNHEY and SMNVEV (reference sequence). There are 18 residues in the CDR3. CDR3 sequence reads: CASSLGAGASSGANVLTF. CDR3 sequence (DNA): TGTGCCAGCAGTTTAGGAGCGGGCGCTAGCTCTGGGGCCAACGTCCTGACTTTC.

The chain has TRBV11-2 and TRBJ1-5, with 10 bases fitting TRBD1. Unmatched junction bases numbered 11, after V lost 4 bases and J lost 2 bases. Germline CDR1 reads SGHAT; CDR2 reads FQNNGV. The CDR3 is 18 residues long. This chain's CDR3 is CASSSSRTGGVGNQPQHF. CDR3 coding DNA: TGTGCCAGCAGCTCATCCCGGACAGGGGGTGTCGGCAATCAGCCCCAGCATTTT.

The chain carries TRBV5-4 and TRBJ2-3; TRBD2 is a possible D gene (7 bases). In germline, CDR1 is SGHNT, CDR2 YYREEE (reference sequence). Trimming took 1 base from V and 5 from J, leaving 14 bases between them. The CDR3 contains 15 residues. Here the CDR3 reads CASSLLGGRIDTQYF. The CDR3 DNA is TGTGCCAGCAGCTTGTTGGGGGGGCGAATAGATACGCAGTATTTT.

This sequence joins TRBV24-1 and TRBJ1-2; 7 bases match TRBD1. The CDR3 loop spans 14 amino acids. The J segment lost 7 bases and the V segment lost 0 bases, leaving 4 bases of the junction unmatched. Germline CDR1 KGHDR, CDR2 SFDVKD. CDR3 residues: CATSDLSGGRGYTF. CDR3 nucleotides: TGTGCCACCAGTGATTTGTCAGGGGGTCGTGGCTACACCTTC.

V usage is TRBV5-1 and J usage is TRBJ2-7, with TRBD2 matching over 9 bases. The germline V gene has CDR1 SGHRS and CDR2 YFSETQ. There are 15 residues in the CDR3. Trimming cost V 0 bases and J 3 bases; bases outside gene matches: 4. The chain's CDR3 is CASSLAASGVYEQYF. CDR3 DNA sequence: TGCGCCAGCAGCTTGGCAGCTAGCGGGGTCTACGAGCAGTACTTC. The complete variable domain, with remaining parts taken from reference TRBV5-1 and TRBJ2-7, reads KAGVTQTPRYLIKTRGQQVTLSCSPISGHRSVSWYQQTPGQGLQFLFEYFSETQRNKGNFPGRFSGRQFSNSRSEMNVSTLELGDSALYLCASSLAASGVYEQYFGPGTRLTVT.

This clone has just a few counts. This chain uses TRBV5-1 with TRBJ1-6, with TRBD1 matching over 7 bases. The CDR3 contains 15 residues. Per germline, CDR1 SGHRS and CDR2 YFSETQ. Trimming cost V 2 bases and J 5 bases; bases outside gene matches: 4. For the CDR3, the DNA is TGCGCCAGCAGCTTCGACAGGGATAATAATTCACCCCTCCACTTT. This codes for CASSFDRDNNSPLHF.

This chain uses TRBV12-5 with TRBJ1-1; a possible D gene is TRBD1 (5 bases). The CDR3 is 15 residues long. Germline values: CDR1 LGHNT, CDR2 FRNRAP. The ends were cut back, 0 bases at V and 1 base at J, with 9 bases in the middle. CDR3 loop: CASGLVTGTNTEAFF. The CDR3 DNA follows: TGTGCTAGTGGTTTGGTCACAGGTACGAACACTGAAGCTTTCTTT.

As for this clone: The same CDR3 also results from other DNA sequences found in this sample. The chain carries TRBV6-1 and TRBJ1-5; D might be TRBD1 (5 bases). The CDR3 is made up of 15 amino acids. V was pared by 0 bases and J by 7 bases, with 13 bases between. Germline values: CDR1 MNHNS, CDR2 SASEGT. CDR3 DNA sequence: TGTGCCAGCAGTGAAGCCTTGGCAGGGAACCAGCCCCAGCATTTT. Amino acids: CASSEALAGNQPQHF.

This clone was detected once. This rearrangement joins TRBV12-3 or TRBV12-4 to TRBJ2-1; a possible D gene is TRBD1 (6 bases). This CDR3 region has 13 residues. V shed 4 bases and J shed 7 bases, with 11 bases lying between them. The CDR3 protein is CASSSAGVNEQFF. DNA of the CDR3: TGTGCCAGCAGTTCTGCAGGGGTGAATGAGCAGTTCTTC.

This clone was seen only once. The chain couples TRBV5-1 to TRBJ1-4; unclear D gene. Germline CDR1 and CDR2: SGHRS and YFSETQ. Trimming took 0 bases from V and 8 from J, leaving 14 bases between them. The length of the CDR3 is 15 residues. CDR3 residues: CASSLETGLGEKLFF. CDR3 bases: TGCGCCAGCAGCTTGGAAACGGGGTTAGGAGAAAAACTGTTTTTT.

This chain uses TRBV30 with TRBJ2-6, with D hard to call. Germline V gives CDR1 GTSNPN, CDR2 SVGIG (reference sequence). V was shortened by 0 bases and J by 1 base, with 7 bases between the two germline ends. CDR3 length: 15 residues. The CDR3 spells CAWSVLSSGANVLTF. In DNA, the CDR3 is TGTGCCTGGAGTGTCCTGAGTTCTGGGGCCAACGTCCTGACTTTC.

The V gene is TRBV4-1, the J gene TRBJ2-7, with 9 bases fitting TRBD1. CDR1 MGHRA and CDR2 YSYEKL come from the germline V gene. This CDR3 region has 15 residues. V was pared by 2 bases and J by 4 bases, with 6 bases of the junction left unmatched. The DNA of the CDR3 is TGCGCCAGCAGCCAACCGGGACAGGGTTTTTACGAGCAGTACTTC. This translates into CASSQPGQGFYEQYF.

As DNA, the CDR3 is TGTGCCAGTCAAGATTTTAGGGGGCTACGCACAGATACGCAGTATTTT. This sequence encodes CASQDFRGLRTDTQYF. The V and J genes are TRBV7-9 and TRBJ2-3; 7 bases are a match to TRBD1. The length of the CDR3 is 16 residues. Germline CDR1 SEHNR, CDR2 FQNEAQ (reference sequence). V shed 9 bases, J shed 1 base, and the junction held 13 bases outside the gene matches.